The 22 T cell receptor beta chains in this list originate from one sample, sequenced in a study of blood T cell repertoires in COVID-19. The method was immunoSEQ multiplex PCR; TCRdb's version includes in-frame clones alone and lacks a portion of them. The sample has 110,000 or so clones; 70% to 90% are singletons. Sequencing was performed on peripheral blood. All receptors come from a woman aged 50 to 65 with acute or convalescent COVID-19.

The chain links TRBV7-9 to TRBJ2-7, with D hard to call. This CDR3 has 11 residues. Per germline, CDR1 SEHNR and CDR2 FQNEAQ (reference sequence). With 5 bases removed from V and 4 bases from J, the gap between germline ends came to 6 bases. The CDR3 region has the DNA TGTGCCAGCAGCCCACAATACGAGCAGTACTTC. The encoded protein is CASSPQYEQYF.

The V call is TRBV5-4, the J call TRBJ2-7, with 12 bases aligning to TRBD2. The CDR3 is 15 amino acids. The V and J ends lost 4 bases and 5 bases, in that order; junction bases with no gene match: 7. Looked up from germline, CDR1 is SGHNT and CDR2 is YYREEE (reference sequence). This CDR3 is CASSTPSGRAHEQYF. In nucleotides, the CDR3 is TGTGCCAGCAGCACCCCTAGCGGGAGGGCCCACGAGCAGTACTTC.

This clone appeared a single time. This chain uses TRBV5-1 with TRBJ2-2; D remains unclear. The CDR3 runs to 14 residues. Looked up from germline, CDR1 is SGHRS and CDR2 is YFSETQ. The V gene lost 0 bases and the J gene lost 1 base, with 4 bases spanning the gap. Here the CDR3 DNA reads TGCGCCAGCAGCTTGGGACAGAACACCGGGGAGCTGTTTTTT. Its translation is CASSLGQNTGELFF.

The genes are TRBV28 and TRBJ2-7, with 9 bases lining up with TRBD2. The germline V gene has CDR1 MDHEN and CDR2 SYDVKM. There are 14 residues in the CDR3. V shed 6 bases, J shed 7 bases, and the junction held 10 bases outside the gene matches. This chain's CDR3 is CASRTASGIGEQYF. CDR3 bases: TGTGCCAGCAGAACGGCTAGCGGGATCGGTGAGCAGTACTTC. Full variable domain (remainder filled in from reference TRBV28 and TRBJ2-7): DVKVTQSSRYLVKRTGEKVFLECVQDMDHENMFWYRQDPGLGLRLIYFSYDVKMKEKGDIPEGYSVSREKKERFSLILESASTNQTSMYLCASRTASGIGEQYFGPGTRLTVT.

This chain connects TRBV3-1 (or the pseudogene TRBV3-2) to TRBJ1-4; 7 bases match TRBD1. Germline lookup yields CDR1 LGHDT and CDR2 YNNKEL (reference sequence). The CDR3 runs to 17 residues. V was clipped by 0 bases and J by 2 bases; unmatched bases: 6. The CDR3 loop reads CASSQDYGDSTNEKLFF. CDR3 nucleotide sequence: TGTGCCAGCAGCCAAGATTATGGGGACAGCACTAATGAAAAACTGTTTTTT.

This chain links TRBV7-9 with TRBJ2-3; TRBD2 might be the D (5 bases). The CDR3 contains 15 residues. With 6 bases removed from V and 2 bases from J, the gap between germline ends came to 15 bases. Germline CDR1 is SEHNR and CDR2 is FQNEAQ (reference sequence). CDR3 nucleotide sequence: TGTGCCAGCAGGCACCTAGCTGACAACACAGATACGCAGTATTTT. It is translated as CASRHLADNTDTQYF.

The V and J genes are TRBV5-6 and TRBJ2-2; no definite D call. The length of the CDR3 is 14 residues. Germline assignment: CDR1 SGHDT and CDR2 YYEEEE. Trimming took 0 bases from V and 6 from J, leaving 9 bases between them. CDR3 protein: CASSLGSSAGELFF. CDR3 DNA: TGTGCCAGCAGCTTGGGCTCAAGCGCCGGGGAGCTGTTTTTT.

The chain links TRBV7-3 to TRBJ2-1; TRBD2 aligns across 7 bases. The germline CDR1 and CDR2 sequences are SGHTA and FQGTGA. V was clipped by 5 bases and J by 7 bases; unmatched bases: 2. The CDR3 runs 12 residues. CDR3 protein: CASSPGRNEQFF. The CDR3 coding sequence is TGTGCCAGCAGCCCCGGGAGGAATGAGCAGTTCTTC.

This clone has only one observation. The chain combines TRBV3-1 (or the pseudogene TRBV3-2) with TRBJ1-1, with D possibly TRBD1 on 6 matching bases. Trimming shortened V by 0 bases and J by 0 bases, and 17 bases separated the two germline ends. CDR3 length: 18 amino acids. From germline, CDR1 is LGHDT and CDR2 YNNKEL (reference sequence). As DNA, the CDR3 is TGTGCCAGCAGCCAAGATGGCAGGGGATTTTCCATGAACACTGAAGCTTTCTTT. Translating it yields CASSQDGRGFSMNTEAFF.

The genes are TRBV10-3 and TRBJ1-1, with D hard to call. CDR3 length: 14 amino acids. V was cut by 2 bases and J by 2 bases, with 9 bases left in between. Germline CDR1 ENHRY, CDR2 SYGVKD. CDR3 residues: CAISELSGNTEAFF. CDR3 DNA sequence: TGTGCCATCAGTGAGCTGAGTGGTAACACTGAAGCTTTCTTT.

This rearrangement joins TRBV5-1 to TRBJ2-7; 9 bases agree with TRBD1. The germline gives CDR1 SGHRS, CDR2 YFSETQ. This CDR3 contains 14 residues. J lost 3 bases, V lost 7 bases, and 8 bases had no gene match. CDR3 region: CASYDPGQGYEQYF. DNA for the CDR3: TGCGCCAGCTACGACCCGGGACAGGGCTACGAGCAGTACTTC.

As concerns this clone: Sequence at one end of the junction differs from germline and may be a read error. This chain connects TRBV29-1 to TRBJ1-2; D is unresolved. Germline V lookup: CDR1 SQVTM, CDR2 ANQGSEA. The CDR3 runs to 9 residues. The CDR3 DNA reads as TGTTCCGAGGGATCACGGCACACCTTC. Protein sequence: CSEGSRHTF. Full variable domain (remainder filled in from reference TRBV29-1 and TRBJ1-2): SAVISQKPSRDICQRGTSLTIQCQVDSQVTMMFWYRQQPGQSLTLIATANQGSEATYESGFVIDKFPISRPNLTFSTLTVSNMSPEDSSIYLCSEGSRHTFGSGTRLTVV.

This clone was seen a few times. This chain links TRBV19 with TRBJ1-3; possible D gene TRBD1, 5 bases. The CDR3 runs 16 residues. Trimming removed 4 bases at V and 1 base at J, with 14 bases between. From germline, CDR1 is LNHDA and CDR2 SQIVND (reference sequence). Written as DNA, the CDR3 is TGTGCCAGTAGTACGAATCAGGGTTCTTCTGGAAACACCATATATTTT. Translated: CASSTNQGSSGNTIYF.

This chain joins TRBV7-2 and TRBJ2-6; 7 bases line up with TRBD2. The length of the CDR3 is 18 residues. V trimming: 5 bases; J trimming: 0 bases; junction bases outside the gene matches: 10. CDR1 is SGHTA and CDR2 is FQGNSA in the germline V gene. The DNA of the CDR3 is TGTGCCAGCAGCGCCCGGGGCGGGAGAAGCTCTGGGGCCAACGTCCTGACTTTC. Translating it yields CASSARGGRSSGANVLTF.

V and J are TRBV21-1 and TRBJ2-7; the table names TRBD2, a call not compared with the DNA. TRBV21-1 is a pseudogene locus. This CDR3 has 14 residues. The CDR3 region has the DNA TGTGCCAGCAGCAAATTATGGGGCGGGAAGGGGCAGTACTTC. It encodes CASSKLWGGKGQYF.

This clone has only a few counts. This sequence joins TRBV15 and TRBJ1-3, with D possibly matching TRBD1 (5 bases). Trimming shortened V by 5 bases and J by 1 base, and 15 bases separated the two germline ends. The CDR3 length is 16 residues. Germline V gene lookup returns CDR1 LNHNV and CDR2 YYDKDF (reference sequence). The CDR3 sequence is CATSLTGDSSGNTIYF. Written as DNA, the CDR3 is TGTGCCACCAGCCTAACAGGCGATTCTTCTGGAAACACCATATATTTT.

The rearrangement uses TRBV28 and TRBJ2-3; 7 positions agree with TRBD1. Trimming removed 3 bases from V and 3 bases from J; junction bases left unmatched: 6. The CDR3 covers 15 residues. The germline V gene has CDR1 MDHEN and CDR2 SYDVKM. The CDR3 protein is CASSFPGQMTDTQYF. The CDR3, as DNA: TGTGCCAGCAGTTTTCCGGGACAGATGACAGATACGCAGTATTTT.

In nucleotides, the CDR3 is TGCGCCAGCAGCTTGGGAGGGTTCGACCCTAACTATGGCTACACCTTC. Translating it yields CASSLGGFDPNYGYTF. The chain recombines TRBV5-1 with TRBJ1-2; D gene ambiguous. The CDR3 runs to 16 residues. Trimming removed 0 bases from V and 0 bases from J, with 12 bases in between. Per the germline V gene, CDR1 is SGHRS and CDR2 is YFSETQ.

The chain carries TRBV15 and TRBJ2-1, with 14 bases aligning to TRBD2. CDR1 LNHNV and CDR2 YYDKDF come from the germline V gene (reference sequence). CDR3 length equals 17 residues. The V segment lost 4 bases and the J segment 4 bases; nucleotides outside the gene matches: 6. The CDR3 coding sequence is TGTGCCACCAGCACCCGAAGACTAGCGGGGGGGTACAATGAGCAGTTCTTC. Amino acids: CATSTRRLAGGYNEQFF.

The chain uses TRBV4-1 and TRBJ2-3; 9 bases map to TRBD2. V lost 0 bases to trimming and J lost 12 bases; unmatched junction nucleotides: 7. Germline V lookup: CDR1 MGHRA, CDR2 YSYEKL. This CDR3 comprises 14 residues. CDR3 in amino acids: CASSQDAGGPSQYF. In nucleotides, the CDR3 is TGCGCCAGCAGCCAAGATGCGGGGGGGCCGTCACAGTATTTT.

This sequence joins TRBV28 and TRBJ2-7; 11 bases agree with TRBD2. Germline V gene sequence: CDR1 MDHEN, CDR2 SYDVKM. This CDR3 contains 13 residues. After removal of 6 bases from V and 4 bases from J, the junction contained 2 bases not matched to a gene. The CDR3 DNA is TGTGCCAGCAGGACTAGCGGGACGTACGAGCAGTACTTC. Translation gives CASRTSGTYEQYF.

This CDR3 reads CASSPGGERPLHF. For the CDR3, the DNA is TGTGCCAGCAGCCCAGGGGGAGAACGGCCCCTCCACTTT. The chain is built from TRBV25-1 and TRBJ1-6; 7 nucleotides agree with TRBD1. V shed 6 bases, J shed 13 bases, and the junction held 9 bases outside the gene matches. The germline V gene encodes CDR1 MGHDK and CDR2 SYGVNS. This CDR3 spans 13 amino acids. Looking up the rest from reference TRBV25-1 and TRBJ1-6 gives the full variable domain: EADIYQTPRYLVIGTGKKITLECSQTMGHDKMYWYQQDPGMELHLIHYSYGVNSTEKGDLSSESTVSRIRTEHFPLTLESARPSHTSQYLCASSPGGERPLHFGNGTRLTVT.